The clone carrying this TCR beta chain counts as medium-sized (0.01 to 0.1%). Sequencing was performed with immunoSEQ multiplex PCR; in TCRdb, only in-frame clones are kept and a portion is missing. This sample carries approximately 660 clones, less than 20% of them seen once, and the ten largest clones take roughly a fifth. This sample was included in a study of T cells in localized non-small cell lung cancer. Sequencing was performed on normal lung tissue next to the tumor, taken before any cancer treatment. This clonotype was sampled from a man aged 35 to 70 with stage III squamous cell lung carcinoma.

The CDR3 is CASSETAQGIYGYTF. The DNA for the CDR3 is TGTGCCAGCAGTGAGACCGCACAGGGTATCTATGGCTACACCTTC. The chain joins TRBV6-8 to TRBJ1-2; the D gene is possibly TRBD1 (6 bases). V dropped 5 bases and J dropped 4 bases, with 17 bases sitting between them. The CDR3 length is 15 residues. Germline CDR1 MNHGY, CDR2 SAAAGT.